These 19 T cell receptor beta chains were all obtained from the same sample, sequenced in a study of memory CD4+ T cells and cytomegalovirus serostatus. Clones were read by immunoSEQ multiplex PCR, and TCRdb kept only the in-frame ones, dropping some. The table records 46,000 or so clones, around four fifths of them present only once. Single viable CD3+CD4+CD8-CD45RO+ cells were sorted as the memory CD4+ T cells. The specimen sequenced was memory CD4+ T cells from blood. The source of these receptors is an adult in good health and CMV-seronegative.

The J gene is TRBJ1-3, the V gene TRBV7-9, with TRBD1 as a possible D gene (6 bases). Germline V gene data show CDR1 as SEHNR and CDR2 as FQNEAQ (reference sequence). The CDR3 contains 15 residues. Trimming cost V 5 bases and J 2 bases, with 13 bases left between them. CDR3 nucleotides: TGTGCCAGCAGCCGCTGGACAGCAACTGGAAACACCATATATTTT. Translated: CASSRWTATGNTIYF.

V and J are TRBV4-3 and TRBJ2-7, with TRBD1 as a possible D gene (6 bases). Deletions cut 4 bases from V and 3 bases from J, with 19 bases between. This CDR3 spans 16 amino acids. Germline CDR1 and CDR2: LGHNA and YSLEER. The CDR3, as DNA: TGCGCCAGCAGCCGATCAAGACAGGCCGAGCTCTACGAGCAGTACTTC. The encoded protein is CASSRSRQAELYEQYF.

The chain joins TRBV29-1 to TRBJ2-5; a weak D match, TRBD1 (5 bases). Near its end, the DNA agrees better with TRBJ2-7, so the J call may be wrong. The CDR3 totals 12 residues. Germline CDR1 reads SQVTM; CDR2 reads ANQGSEA. CDR3 region: CSFLRGSYEQYF. The CDR3 nucleotides read TGCAGCTTCCTTAGGGGCTCCTACGAGCAGTACTTC.

The chain combines TRBV9 with TRBJ2-2; D is perhaps TRBD2 (6 bases). Germline V gene sequence: CDR1 SGDLS, CDR2 YYNGEE. With 4 bases removed from V and 0 bases from J, the gap between germline ends came to 10 bases. The CDR3 contains 15 residues. The CDR3 sequence is CASSSGLANTGELFF. The CDR3 nucleotides are TGTGCCAGCAGCTCGGGACTCGCGAACACCGGGGAGCTGTTTTTT.

The rearrangement links TRBV28 to TRBJ1-2; 8 bases align to TRBD1. The CDR3 extends over 15 amino acids. Germline-derived CDR1 and CDR2 are MDHEN and SYDVKM. After removal of 10 bases from V and 6 bases from J, the junction contained 16 bases not matched to a gene. The CDR3 nucleotides are TGTGCCACCCGTGGGACAGGCTCCCCCCTGAATGGCTACACCTTC. This sequence encodes CATRGTGSPLNGYTF.

V and J are TRBV27 and TRBJ1-1, with no clear D. This CDR3 contains 14 residues. CDR1 MNHEY and CDR2 SMNVEV come from the germline V gene (reference sequence). The V end lost 5 bases, the J end lost 6 bases, and 16 bases lay between the germline ends. The CDR3 loop reads CASSPRAVAAEAFF. In DNA, the CDR3 is TGTGCCAGCAGTCCCCGGGCAGTGGCAGCTGAAGCTTTCTTT.

The chain is built from TRBV28 and TRBJ2-5; D remains unclear. The CDR3 consists of 15 residues. V was pared by 3 bases and J by 3 bases, with 14 bases between. Per germline, CDR1 MDHEN and CDR2 SYDVKM. CDR3 in amino acids: CASSLSLPHEETQYF. The CDR3, as DNA: TGTGCCAGCAGTTTGTCACTACCCCACGAAGAGACCCAGTACTTC.

This sequence joins TRBV30 and TRBJ2-6, with 9 nucleotides matching TRBD1. V lost 8 bases, J lost 0 bases, and 8 bases stayed unmatched. The CDR3 has 16 amino acids. In germline, CDR1 is GTSNPN, CDR2 SVGIG (reference sequence). The CDR3 DNA sequence: TGTGCCGGAGGGGGACAGGGCGTCTCTGGGGCCAACGTCCTGACTTTC. Translation: CAGGGQGVSGANVLTF.

The rearrangement uses TRBV28 and TRBJ2-3; 13 nucleotides agree with TRBD2. The CDR3 is 17 amino acids. After removal of 6 bases from V and 5 bases from J, the junction contained 11 bases not matched to a gene. Germline V gene lookup returns CDR1 MDHEN and CDR2 SYDVKM. The CDR3 DNA is TGTGCCAGCAGACCCGCCGGGACTAGCGGGGAAGTAGATACGCAGTATTTT. This translates into CASRPAGTSGEVDTQYF.

The chain combines TRBV9 with TRBJ1-5, with D possibly TRBD1 on 5 matching bases. This CDR3 is 14 amino acids long. Germline-derived CDR1 and CDR2 are SGDLS and YYNGEE. V was clipped by 4 bases and J by 8 bases, with 16 bases between them. CDR3 DNA: TGTGCCAGCAGCCCTCGAGGGGTCTCGGAGCCCCAGCATTTT. Translation gives CASSPRGVSEPQHF.

Worth noting for this clone: One end of the junction does not line up with germline, which may come from a read error. This chain joins TRBV6-1 and TRBJ2-4; weak D call: TRBD2 (5 bases). The CDR3 contains 16 residues. The germline V gene has CDR1 MNHNS and CDR2 SASEGT. The CDR3 nucleotides read TGTGCCAGCAGTAAAGCGGCCTCCAATGCCAAAAACATTCAGTACTTC. This sequence encodes CASSKAASNAKNIQYF.

J is TRBJ1-2 and V is TRBV18; D is uncertain. The CDR3 totals 13 residues. Trimming took 1 base from V and 3 from J, leaving 6 bases between them. Germline loops: CDR1 KGHSH, CDR2 LQKENI. The CDR3 loop reads CASSPRGYYGYTF. The CDR3 DNA follows: TGTGCCAGCTCACCACGGGGTTACTATGGCTACACCTTC.

This rearrangement joins TRBV9 to TRBJ1-1, with D maybe TRBD1 (5 bases). Germline V gene data show CDR1 as SGDLS and CDR2 as YYNGEE. There are 15 residues in the CDR3. Trimming removed 3 bases from V and 0 bases from J, with 12 bases in between. CDR3 DNA: TGTGCCAGCAGCGGGGGGAAAGAAATGAACACTGAAGCTTTCTTT. Translated, it gives CASSGGKEMNTEAFF.

The V call is TRBV6-6, the J call TRBJ2-7; the match to TRBD1 covers 10 bases. CDR1 MNHNY and CDR2 SVGAGI come from the germline V gene (reference sequence). The CDR3 spans 14 residues. The CDR3 loop is CTTSPRDRGNEQYF. DNA for the CDR3: TGTACCACCTCCCCCCGGGACAGGGGAAACGAGCAGTACTTC.

The chain couples TRBV7-7 to TRBJ2-3; 7 bases align to TRBD1. Germline values: CDR1 SSHAT, CDR2 FNYEAQ (reference sequence). V shed 2 bases, J shed 0 bases, and the junction held 8 bases outside the gene matches. CDR3 length: 17 residues. CDR3 in amino acids: CASSLLVPGQSTDTQYF. The CDR3 DNA sequence: TGTGCCAGCAGCTTATTAGTCCCGGGACAGAGCACAGATACGCAGTATTTT. The full variable domain, completed using reference TRBV7-7 and TRBJ2-3, is GAGVSQSPRYKVTKRGQDVTLRCDPISSHATLYWYQQALGQGPEFLTYFNYEAQPDKSGLPSDRFSAERPEGSISTLTIQRTEQRDSAMYRCASSLLVPGQSTDTQYFGPGTRLTVL.

V gene TRBV19 combines with J gene TRBJ1-3; D uncertain. The germline V and J ends were trimmed by 3 bases and 1 base, with 13 bases remaining between them. The germline V gene has CDR1 LNHDA and CDR2 SQIVND (reference sequence). This CDR3 spans 16 amino acids. The CDR3 here is CASSIPGGVSGNTIYF. The CDR3 DNA is TGTGCCAGTAGTATCCCCGGCGGCGTTTCTGGAAACACCATATATTTT.

This clone appeared a few times. The genes are TRBV27 and TRBJ2-1, with D possibly being TRBD1 (5 bases). Germline V CDR1 and CDR2: MNHEY, SMNVEV (reference sequence). There are 13 residues in the CDR3. The V gene lost 0 bases and the J gene lost 12 bases, with 12 bases spanning the gap. CDR3 sequence (DNA): TGTGCCAGCAGTTTATCGTGGGCCCAGGGGCAGTTCTTC. Residues: CASSLSWAQGQFF.

The rearrangement links TRBV27 to TRBJ1-2; 9 bases map to TRBD1. The CDR3 is made up of 16 amino acids. Germline lookup yields CDR1 MNHEY and CDR2 SMNVEV (reference sequence). J lost 2 bases, V lost 5 bases, and 9 bases had no gene match. CDR3: CASSRIGTGQNYGYTF. In nucleotides, the CDR3 is TGTGCCAGCAGTAGAATAGGGACAGGGCAAAACTATGGCTACACCTTC.

The chain has TRBV7-2 and TRBJ2-7; no firm D call. This CDR3 is built from 14 residues. V was cut by 3 bases and J by 5 bases, with 14 bases left in between. In germline, CDR1 is SGHTA, CDR2 FQGNSA. This CDR3 is CASSFRGDGHEQYF. The CDR3 DNA reads as TGTGCCAGCAGCTTCCGAGGCGACGGGCACGAGCAGTACTTC.